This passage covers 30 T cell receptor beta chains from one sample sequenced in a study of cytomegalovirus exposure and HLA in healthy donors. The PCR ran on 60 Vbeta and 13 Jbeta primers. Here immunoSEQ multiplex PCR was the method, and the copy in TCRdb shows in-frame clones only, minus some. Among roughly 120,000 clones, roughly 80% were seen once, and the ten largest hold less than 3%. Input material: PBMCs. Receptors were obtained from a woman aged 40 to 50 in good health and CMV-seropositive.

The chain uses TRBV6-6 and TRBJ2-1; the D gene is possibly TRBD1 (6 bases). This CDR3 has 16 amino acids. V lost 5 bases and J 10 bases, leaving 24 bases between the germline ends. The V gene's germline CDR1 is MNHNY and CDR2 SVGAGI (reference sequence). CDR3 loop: CASSPRGGAPQGEQFF. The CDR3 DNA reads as TGTGCCAGCAGTCCCCGAGGGGGAGCCCCTCAAGGGGAGCAGTTCTTC.

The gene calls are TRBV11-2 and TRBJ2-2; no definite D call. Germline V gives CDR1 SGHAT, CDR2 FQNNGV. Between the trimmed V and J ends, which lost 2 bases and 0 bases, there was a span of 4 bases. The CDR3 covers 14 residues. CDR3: CASSLFTNTGELFF. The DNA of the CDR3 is TGTGCCAGCAGCTTATTCACGAACACCGGGGAGCTGTTTTTT. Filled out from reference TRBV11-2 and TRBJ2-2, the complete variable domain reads EAGVAQSPRYKIIEKRQSVAFWCNPISGHATLYWYQQILGQGPKLLIQFQNNGVVDDSQLPKDRFSAERLKGVDSTLKIQPAKLEDSAVYLCASSLFTNTGELFFGEGSRLTVL.

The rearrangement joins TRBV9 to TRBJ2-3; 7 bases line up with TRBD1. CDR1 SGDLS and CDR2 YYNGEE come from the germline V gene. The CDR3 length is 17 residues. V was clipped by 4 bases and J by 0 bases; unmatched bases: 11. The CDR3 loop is CASSSRDSLSSTDTQYF. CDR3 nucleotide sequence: TGTGCCAGCAGCTCCCGGGACAGCCTCTCTAGCACAGATACGCAGTATTTT.

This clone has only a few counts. The CDR3 DNA reads as TGTGCCAGCAGCTTCGACAGTTACGAGCAGTACTTC. Translation: CASSFDSYEQYF. The chain combines TRBV7-9 with TRBJ2-7; a weak D match, TRBD1 (5 bases). The CDR3 is made up of 12 amino acids. The V gene lost 3 bases and the J gene lost 4 bases, with 7 bases spanning the gap. Germline V gene data show CDR1 as SEHNR and CDR2 as FQNEAQ (reference sequence).

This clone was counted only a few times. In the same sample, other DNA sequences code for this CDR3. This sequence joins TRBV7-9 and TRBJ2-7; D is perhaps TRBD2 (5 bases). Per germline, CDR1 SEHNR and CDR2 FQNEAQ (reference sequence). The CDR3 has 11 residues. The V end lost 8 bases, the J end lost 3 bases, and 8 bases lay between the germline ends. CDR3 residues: CASRAGYEQYF. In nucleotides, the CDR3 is TGTGCCAGCCGCGCGGGCTACGAGCAGTACTTC.

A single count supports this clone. CDR3 in DNA: TGTGCTAGTGGTCCGACAGGGATGGGCACTGAAGCTTTCTTT. It encodes CASGPTGMGTEAFF. The V gene is TRBV12-5, the J gene TRBJ1-1, with 7 bases fitting TRBD1. The CDR3 runs to 14 residues. Germline V CDR1 and CDR2: LGHNT, FRNRAP. With 5 bases clipped from V and 4 bases from J, the junction kept 7 bases outside the gene matches.

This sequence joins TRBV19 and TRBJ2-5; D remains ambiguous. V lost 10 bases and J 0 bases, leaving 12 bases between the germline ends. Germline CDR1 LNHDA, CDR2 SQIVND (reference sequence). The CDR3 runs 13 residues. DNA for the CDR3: TGTGCCAAAACGAGGAGTCACCAAGAGACCCAGTACTTC. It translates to CAKTRSHQETQYF.

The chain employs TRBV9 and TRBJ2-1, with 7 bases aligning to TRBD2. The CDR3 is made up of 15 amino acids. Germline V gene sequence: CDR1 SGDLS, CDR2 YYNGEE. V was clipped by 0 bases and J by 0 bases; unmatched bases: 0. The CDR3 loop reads CASSVGGGSYNEQFF. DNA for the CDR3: TGTGCCAGCAGCGTAGGCGGGGGCTCCTACAATGAGCAGTTCTTC.

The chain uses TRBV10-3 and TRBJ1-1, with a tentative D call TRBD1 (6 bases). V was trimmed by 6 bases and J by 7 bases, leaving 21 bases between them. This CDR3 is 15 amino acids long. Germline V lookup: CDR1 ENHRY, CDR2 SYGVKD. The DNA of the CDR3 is TGTGCCATCAGGGGGGACACAGGGTATGGTCGTGAAGCTTTCTTT. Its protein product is CAIRGDTGYGREAFF.

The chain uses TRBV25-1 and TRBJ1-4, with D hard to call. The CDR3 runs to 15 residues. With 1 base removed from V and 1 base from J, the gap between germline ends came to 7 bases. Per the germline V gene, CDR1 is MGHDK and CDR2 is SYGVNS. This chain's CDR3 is CASSEWRQTNEKLFF. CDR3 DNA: TGTGCCAGCAGTGAATGGCGACAAACTAATGAAAAACTGTTTTTT.

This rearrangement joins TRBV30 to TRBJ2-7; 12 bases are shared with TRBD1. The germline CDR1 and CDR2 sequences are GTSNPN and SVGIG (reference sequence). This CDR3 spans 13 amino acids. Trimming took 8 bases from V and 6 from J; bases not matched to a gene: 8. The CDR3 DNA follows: TGTGCCACCTCGGGACAGGGGGCGGGCGAGCAGTACTTC. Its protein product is CATSGQGAGEQYF.

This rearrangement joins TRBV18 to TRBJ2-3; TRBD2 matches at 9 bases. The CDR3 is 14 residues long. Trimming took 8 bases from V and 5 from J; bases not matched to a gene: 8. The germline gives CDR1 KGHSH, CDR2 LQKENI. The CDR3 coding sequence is TGTGCCAGCGCAAGCGGGGGGCCGGGAGATACGCAGTATTTT. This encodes CASASGGPGDTQYF.

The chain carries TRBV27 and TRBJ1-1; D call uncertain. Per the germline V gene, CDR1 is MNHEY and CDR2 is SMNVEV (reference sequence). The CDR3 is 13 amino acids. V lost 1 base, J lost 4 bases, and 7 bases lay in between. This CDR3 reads CASSLWRATEAFF. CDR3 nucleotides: TGTGCCAGCAGTTTATGGAGGGCCACTGAAGCTTTCTTT.

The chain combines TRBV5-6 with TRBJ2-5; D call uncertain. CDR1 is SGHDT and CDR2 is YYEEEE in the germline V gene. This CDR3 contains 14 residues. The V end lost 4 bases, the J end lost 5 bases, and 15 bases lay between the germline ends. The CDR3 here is CASSPGWVGETQYF. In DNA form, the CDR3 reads TGTGCCAGCAGCCCAGGATGGGTAGGCGAGACCCAGTACTTC.

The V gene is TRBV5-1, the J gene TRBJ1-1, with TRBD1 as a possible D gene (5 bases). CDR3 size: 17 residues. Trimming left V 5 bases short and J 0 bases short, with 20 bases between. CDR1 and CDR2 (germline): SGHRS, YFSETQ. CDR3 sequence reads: CASSPAGGGSMNTEAFF. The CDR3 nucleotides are TGCGCCAGCAGTCCTGCGGGGGGGGGATCTATGAACACTGAAGCTTTCTTT.

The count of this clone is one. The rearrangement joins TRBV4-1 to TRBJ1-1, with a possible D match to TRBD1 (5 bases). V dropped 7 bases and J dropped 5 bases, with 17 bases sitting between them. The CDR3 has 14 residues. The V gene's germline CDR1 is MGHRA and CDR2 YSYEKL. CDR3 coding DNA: TGCGCCAGCACCCCGGGACCGGGAGGGACTGAAGCTTTCTTT. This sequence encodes CASTPGPGGTEAFF.

The CDR3 spells CASSQGTGGGYEQYF. In nucleotides, the CDR3 is TGTGCCAGCAGCCAAGGGACAGGGGGGGGTTACGAGCAGTACTTC. The chain combines TRBV4-2 with TRBJ2-5; 10 bases fit TRBD1. The J call is doubtful: the DNA matches TRBJ2-7 better. This CDR3 has 15 residues. Germline-derived CDR1 and CDR2 are LGHNA and YNFKEQ.

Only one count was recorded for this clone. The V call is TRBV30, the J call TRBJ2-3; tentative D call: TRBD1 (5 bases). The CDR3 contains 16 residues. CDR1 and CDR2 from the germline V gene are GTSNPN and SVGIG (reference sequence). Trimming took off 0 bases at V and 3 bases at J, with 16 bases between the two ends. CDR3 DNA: TGTGCCTGGAGTGTATCCGCCAGGGTAGGGACAGATACGCAGTATTTT. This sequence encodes CAWSVSARVGTDTQYF.

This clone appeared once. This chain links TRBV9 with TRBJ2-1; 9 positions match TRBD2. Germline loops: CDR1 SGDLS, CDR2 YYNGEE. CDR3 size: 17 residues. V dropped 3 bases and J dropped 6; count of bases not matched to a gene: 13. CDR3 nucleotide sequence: TGTGCCAGCAGCGCACCCCGAGGGGGCGGGGGGGCCAATGAGCAGTTCTTC. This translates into CASSAPRGGGGANEQFF.

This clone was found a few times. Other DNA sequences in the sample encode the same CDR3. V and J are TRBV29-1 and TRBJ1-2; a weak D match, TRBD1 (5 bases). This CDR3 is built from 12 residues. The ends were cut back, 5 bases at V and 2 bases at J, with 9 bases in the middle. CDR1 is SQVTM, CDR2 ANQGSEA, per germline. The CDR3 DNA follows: TGCAGCGTTACTGGGGGGAACTATGGCTACACCTTC. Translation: CSVTGGNYGYTF.

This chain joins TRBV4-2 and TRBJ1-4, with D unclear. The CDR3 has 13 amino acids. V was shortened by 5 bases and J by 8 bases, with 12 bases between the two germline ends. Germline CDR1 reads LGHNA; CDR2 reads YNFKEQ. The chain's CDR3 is CASSGGHGEKLFF. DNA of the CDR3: TGTGCCAGCAGCGGCGGCCACGGAGAAAAACTGTTTTTT.

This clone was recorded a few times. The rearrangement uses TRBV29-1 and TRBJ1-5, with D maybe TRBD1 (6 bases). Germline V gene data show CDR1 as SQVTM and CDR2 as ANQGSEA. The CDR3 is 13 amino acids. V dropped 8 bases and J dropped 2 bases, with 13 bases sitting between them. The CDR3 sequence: CSILQGRNQPQHF. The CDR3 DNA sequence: TGCAGCATTCTTCAGGGGCGCAATCAGCCCCAGCATTTT.

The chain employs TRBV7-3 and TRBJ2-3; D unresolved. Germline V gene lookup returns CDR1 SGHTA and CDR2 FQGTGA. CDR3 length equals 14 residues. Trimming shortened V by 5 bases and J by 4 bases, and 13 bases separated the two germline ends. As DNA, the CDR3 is TGTGCCAGCAGCCTCAACCTTCAGGCAGATACGCAGTATTTT. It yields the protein CASSLNLQADTQYF.

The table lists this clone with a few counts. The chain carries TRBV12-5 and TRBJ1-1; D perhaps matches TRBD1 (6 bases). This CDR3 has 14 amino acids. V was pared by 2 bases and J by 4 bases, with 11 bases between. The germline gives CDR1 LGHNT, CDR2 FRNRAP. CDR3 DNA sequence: TGTGCTAGTGGTTTGCAGGGAGGGGGCACTGAAGCTTTCTTT. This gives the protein CASGLQGGGTEAFF. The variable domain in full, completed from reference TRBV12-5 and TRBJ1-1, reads DARVTQTPRHKVTEMGQEVTMRCQPILGHNTVFWYRQTMMQGLELLAYFRNRAPLDDSGMPKDRFSAEMPDATLATLKIQPSEPRDSAVYFCASGLQGGGTEAFFGQGTRLTVV.

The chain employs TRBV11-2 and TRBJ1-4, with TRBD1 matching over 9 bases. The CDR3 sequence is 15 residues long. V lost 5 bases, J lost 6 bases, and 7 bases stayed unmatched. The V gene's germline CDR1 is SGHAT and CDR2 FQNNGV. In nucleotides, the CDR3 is TGTGCCAGCAGCCCGCGACAGGGGGGAGATGAAAAACTGTTTTTT. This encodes CASSPRQGGDEKLFF.

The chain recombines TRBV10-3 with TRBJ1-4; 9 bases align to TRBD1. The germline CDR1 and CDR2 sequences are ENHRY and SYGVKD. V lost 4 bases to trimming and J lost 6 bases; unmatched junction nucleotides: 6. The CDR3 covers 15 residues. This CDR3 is CAISGGTGKDEKLFF. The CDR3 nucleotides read TGTGCCATCAGTGGAGGGACAGGGAAGGATGAAAAACTGTTTTTT.

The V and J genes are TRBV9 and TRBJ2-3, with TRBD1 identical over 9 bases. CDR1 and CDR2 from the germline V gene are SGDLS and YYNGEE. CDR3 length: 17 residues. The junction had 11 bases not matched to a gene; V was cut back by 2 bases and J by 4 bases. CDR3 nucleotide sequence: TGTGCCAGCAGCGTTCCTTCCGGGACAGGGATCCCAGATACGCAGTATTTT. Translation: CASSVPSGTGIPDTQYF.

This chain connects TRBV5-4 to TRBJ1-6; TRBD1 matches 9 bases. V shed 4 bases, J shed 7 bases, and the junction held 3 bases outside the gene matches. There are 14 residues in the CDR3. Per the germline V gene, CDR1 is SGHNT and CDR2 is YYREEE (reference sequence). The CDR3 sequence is CASSPGQGNSPLHF. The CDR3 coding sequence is TGTGCCAGCAGCCCGGGACAGGGAAATTCACCCCTCCACTTT.

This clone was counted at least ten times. The CDR3 reads CAGGQGGIYGYTF. DNA for the CDR3: TGTGCCGGGGGACAGGGGGGAATCTATGGCTACACCTTC. The V gene is TRBV30, the J gene TRBJ1-2; 11 nucleotides agree with TRBD1. The V gene end was trimmed by 8 bases and the J gene end by 4 bases; junction bases not matched to a gene: 6. CDR3 length: 13 amino acids. Germline V lookup: CDR1 GTSNPN, CDR2 SVGIG (reference sequence).

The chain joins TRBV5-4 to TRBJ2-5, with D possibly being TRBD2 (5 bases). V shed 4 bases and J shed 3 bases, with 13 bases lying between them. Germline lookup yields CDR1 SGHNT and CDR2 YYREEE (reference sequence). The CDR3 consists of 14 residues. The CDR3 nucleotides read TGTGCCAGCAGCGACGCCCGGACTGAAGAGACCCAGTACTTC. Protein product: CASSDARTEETQYF. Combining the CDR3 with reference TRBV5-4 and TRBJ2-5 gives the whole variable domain ETGVTQSPTHLIKTRGQQVTLRCSSQSGHNTVSWYQQALGQGPQFIFQYYREEENGRGNFPPRFSGLQFPNYSSELNVNALELDDSALYLCASSDARTEETQYFGPGTRLLVL.